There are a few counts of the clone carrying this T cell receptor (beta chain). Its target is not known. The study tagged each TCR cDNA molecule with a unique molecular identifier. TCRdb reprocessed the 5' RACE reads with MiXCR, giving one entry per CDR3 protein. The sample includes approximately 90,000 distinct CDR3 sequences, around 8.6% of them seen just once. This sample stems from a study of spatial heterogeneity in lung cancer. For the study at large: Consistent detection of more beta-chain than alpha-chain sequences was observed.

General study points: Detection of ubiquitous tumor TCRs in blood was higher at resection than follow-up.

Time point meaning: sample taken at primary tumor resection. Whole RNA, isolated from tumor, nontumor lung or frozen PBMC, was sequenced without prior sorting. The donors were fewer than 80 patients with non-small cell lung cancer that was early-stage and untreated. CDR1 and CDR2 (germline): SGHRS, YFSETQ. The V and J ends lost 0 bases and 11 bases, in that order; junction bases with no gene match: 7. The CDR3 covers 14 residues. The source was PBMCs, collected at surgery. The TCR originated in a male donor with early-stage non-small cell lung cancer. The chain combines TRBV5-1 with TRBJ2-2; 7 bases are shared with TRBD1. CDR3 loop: CASSLDTGAPELFF. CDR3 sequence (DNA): TGCGCCAGCAGCTTGGACACAGGGGCGCCCGAGCTGTTTTTT.